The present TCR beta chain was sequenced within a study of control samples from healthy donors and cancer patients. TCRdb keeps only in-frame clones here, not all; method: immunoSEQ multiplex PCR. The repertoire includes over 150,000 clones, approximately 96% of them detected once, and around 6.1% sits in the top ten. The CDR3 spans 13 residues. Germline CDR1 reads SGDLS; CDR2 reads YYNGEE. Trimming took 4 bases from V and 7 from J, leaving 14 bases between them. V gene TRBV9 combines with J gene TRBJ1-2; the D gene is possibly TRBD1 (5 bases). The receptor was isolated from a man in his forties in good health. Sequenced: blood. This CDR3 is CASSLIGGAGYTF. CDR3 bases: TGTGCCAGCAGCCTGATAGGAGGGGCTGGCTACACCTTC.